Listed below are T cell receptor beta chains from one sample, sequenced in a study of OX40 agonist ivuxolimab in advanced cancers. Assay: immunoSEQ multiplex PCR; the TCRdb copy retains only in-frame clones and omits some. The repertoire holds about 60,000 clones, with approximately 90% as singletons. This sample comprised CD4+ or CD8+ T cells sorted from blood, obtained in a trial of the OX40 agonist ivuxolimab. These receptors were obtained from an adult with an advanced solid tumor such as melanoma, head and neck, liver or kidney cancer. Both conserved end residues are part of each CDR3. The order of the fields is clone size, D gene, J gene, V gene, CDR3 protein, CDR3 DNA. The D gene is left open where the match is weak. Some rows have no size entry. The others give once, few or many, or a class for an expanded clone.

>NA|NA|TRBJ1-2|TRBV28
CASSESDFYGYTF
TGTGCCAGCAGCGAATCCGACTTCTATGGCTACACCTTC
>NA|NA|TRBJ2-7|TRBV6-6
CASSYGSKQYF
TGTGCCAGCAGTTACGGGAGCAAGCAGTACTTC
>NA|NA|TRBJ2-7|TRBV6-5
CASRTSGTLSYEQYF
TGTGCCAGCAGGACCTCCGGGACACTCTCCTACGAGCAGTACTTC
>NA|TRBD2|TRBJ2-1|TRBV2
CASRASRTSGYNEQFF
TGTGCCAGCAGGGCGAGTCGGACTAGCGGGTACAATGAGCAGTTCTTC
>NA|NA|TRBJ2-1|TRBV7-9
CASSPKLSDEQFF
TGTGCCAGCAGCCCGAAGCTCTCGGATGAGCAGTTCTTC
>NA|NA|TRBJ2-1|TRBV4-3
CASSHISGFPYNEQFF
TGCGCCAGCAGCCACATAAGCGGTTTCCCCTACAATGAGCAGTTCTTC
>NA|TRBD2|TRBJ2-7|TRBV5-4
CASSRLAGPSEQYF
TGTGCCAGCAGCCGACTAGCGGGACCGAGCGAGCAGTACTTC
>few|NA|TRBJ1-2|TRBV2
CASSGERGRGYTF
TGTGCCAGCAGTGGCGAGCGAGGGCGTGGCTACACCTTC
>NA|NA|TRBJ2-1|TRBV19
CASREIPSSYNEQFF
TGTGCCAGTAGGGAGATCCCAAGCTCCTACAATGAGCAGTTCTTC
>NA|NA|TRBJ1-1|TRBV6-5
CASSSKGVRTEAFF
TGTGCCAGCAGTTCCAAGGGAGTGCGCACTGAAGCTTTCTTT
>NA|TRBD1|TRBJ1-3|TRBV28
CASSLTLDYRGSFSGNTIYF
TGTGCCAGCAGTTTGACACTGGATTACAGGGGAAGCTTCTCTGGAAACACCATATATTTT
>NA|TRBD2|TRBJ2-5|TRBV28
CASSLASGSLETQYF
TGTGCCAGCAGTTTAGCCAGCGGGAGTTTGGAGACCCAGTACTTC
>NA|NA|TRBJ1-3|TRBV6-1
CASTFGGGDRNTIYF
TGTGCCAGCACCTTCGGGGGGGGAGATCGAAACACCATATATTTT
>few|TRBD1|TRBJ1-1|TRBV28
CASSLLDRDYTEAFF
TGTGCCAGCAGTTTATTGGACAGGGACTACACTGAAGCTTTCTTT
>NA|TRBD2|TRBJ2-2|TRBV18
CASSSVGLAGTTGELFF
TGTGCCAGCTCTTCCGTGGGACTAGCGGGAACCACCGGGGAGCTGTTTTTT
>once|NA|TRBJ2-1|TRBV7-2
CASRGDGVYNEQFF
TGTGCCAGCAGGGGTGACGGCGTTTACAATGAGCAGTTCTTC
>few|NA|TRBJ2-6|TRBV28
CASSFRGSGANVLTF
TGTGCCAGCAGTTTTAGAGGGTCCGGGGCCAACGTCCTGACTTTC
>NA|NA|TRBJ2-1|TRBV4-1
CASSQDQEDYNEQFF
TGCGCCAGCAGCCAAGATCAGGAGGATTACAATGAGCAGTTCTTC
>NA|NA|TRBJ1-3|TRBV30
CAWSVTTGNTIYF
TGTGCCTGGAGTGTAACCACGGGAAACACCATATATTTT
>NA|NA|TRBJ2-1|TRBV21-1
CASSKAEETLESGRARNEQFF
TGTGCCAGCAGCAAAGCGGAGGAAACTTTGGAAAGCGGGAGGGCCAGGAATGAGCAGTTCTTC
>NA|NA|TRBJ2-2|TRBV6-5
CASLLGTLGSCFF
NA
>NA|NA|TRBJ2-3|TRBV19
CASSLEGTAGTDTQYF
TGTGCCAGTAGTCTCGAAGGGACGGCTGGCACAGATACGCAGTATTTT
>NA|TRBD1|TRBJ1-2|TRBV7-9
CASSPDTGGYGYTF
TGTGCCAGCAGCCCCGATACAGGGGGCTATGGCTACACCTTC
>NA|TRBD2|TRBJ2-5|TRBV10-1
CASSEGPTSGFQETQYF
TGCGCCAGCAGTGAAGGTCCGACTAGCGGGTTCCAAGAGACCCAGTACTTC